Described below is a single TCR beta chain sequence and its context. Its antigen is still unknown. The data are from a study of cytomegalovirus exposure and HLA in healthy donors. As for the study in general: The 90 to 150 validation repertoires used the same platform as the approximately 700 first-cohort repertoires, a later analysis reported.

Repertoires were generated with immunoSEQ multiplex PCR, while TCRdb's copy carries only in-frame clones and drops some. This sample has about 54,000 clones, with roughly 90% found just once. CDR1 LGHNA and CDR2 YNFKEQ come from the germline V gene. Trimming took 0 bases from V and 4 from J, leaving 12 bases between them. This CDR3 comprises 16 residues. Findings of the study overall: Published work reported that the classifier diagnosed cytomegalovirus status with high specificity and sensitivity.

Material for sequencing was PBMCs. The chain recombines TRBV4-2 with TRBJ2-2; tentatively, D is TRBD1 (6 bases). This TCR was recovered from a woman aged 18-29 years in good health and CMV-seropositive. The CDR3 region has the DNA TGTGCCAGCAGCCAAGATATAGGGGGAGTCACCGGGGAGCTGTTTTTT. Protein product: CASSQDIGGVTGELFF.